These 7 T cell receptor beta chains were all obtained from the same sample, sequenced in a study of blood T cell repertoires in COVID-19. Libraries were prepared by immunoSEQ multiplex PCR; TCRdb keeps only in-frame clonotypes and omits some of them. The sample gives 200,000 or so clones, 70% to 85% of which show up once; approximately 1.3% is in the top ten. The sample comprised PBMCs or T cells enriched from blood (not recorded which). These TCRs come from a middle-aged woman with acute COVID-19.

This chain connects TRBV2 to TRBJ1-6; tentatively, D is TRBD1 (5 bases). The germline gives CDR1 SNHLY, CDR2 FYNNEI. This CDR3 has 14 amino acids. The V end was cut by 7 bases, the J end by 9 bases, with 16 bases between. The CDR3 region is CASKGLDLPSPLHF. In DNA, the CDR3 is TGTGCCAGCAAGGGGTTGGACCTACCTTCACCCCTCCACTTT.

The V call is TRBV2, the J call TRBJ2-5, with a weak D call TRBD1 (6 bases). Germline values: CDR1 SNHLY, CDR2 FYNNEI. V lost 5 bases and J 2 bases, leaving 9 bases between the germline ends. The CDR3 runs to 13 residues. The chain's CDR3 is CASSSDSQETQYF. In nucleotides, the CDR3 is TGTGCCAGCAGTTCGGACAGTCAAGAGACCCAGTACTTC.

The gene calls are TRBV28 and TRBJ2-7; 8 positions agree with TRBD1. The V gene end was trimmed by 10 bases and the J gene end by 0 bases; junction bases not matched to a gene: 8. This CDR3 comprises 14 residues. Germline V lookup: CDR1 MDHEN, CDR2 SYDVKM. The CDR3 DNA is TGTGCCACCCGCCGACAGGGGACCTCCTACGAGCAGTACTTC. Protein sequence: CATRRQGTSYEQYF.

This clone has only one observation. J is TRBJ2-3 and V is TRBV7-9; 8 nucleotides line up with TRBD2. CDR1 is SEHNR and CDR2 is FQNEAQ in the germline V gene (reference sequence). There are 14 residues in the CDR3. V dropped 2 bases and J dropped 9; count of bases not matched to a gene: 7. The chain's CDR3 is CASSLSGLVATQYF. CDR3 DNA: TGTGCCAGCAGCTTATCGGGACTAGTTGCCACGCAGTATTTT.

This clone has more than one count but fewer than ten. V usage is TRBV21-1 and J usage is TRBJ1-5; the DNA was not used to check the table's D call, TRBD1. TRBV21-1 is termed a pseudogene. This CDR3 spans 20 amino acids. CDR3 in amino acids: CASSKYSPGQGFGGNQPQHF. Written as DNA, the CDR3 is TGTGCCAGCAGCAAATACTCGCCGGGACAGGGGTTTGGCGGCAATCAGCCCCAGCATTTT.

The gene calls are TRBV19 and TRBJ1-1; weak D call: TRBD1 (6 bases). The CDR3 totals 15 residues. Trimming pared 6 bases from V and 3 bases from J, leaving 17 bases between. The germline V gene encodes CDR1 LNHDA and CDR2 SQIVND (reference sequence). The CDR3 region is CASRAEQGGDTEAFF. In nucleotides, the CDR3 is TGTGCCAGTAGAGCCGAACAGGGTGGGGACACTGAAGCTTTCTTT.

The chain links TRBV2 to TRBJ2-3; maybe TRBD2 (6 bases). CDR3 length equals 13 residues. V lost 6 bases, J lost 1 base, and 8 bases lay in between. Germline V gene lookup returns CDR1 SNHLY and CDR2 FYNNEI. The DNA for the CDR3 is TGTGCCAGCAGGGAGGGAGGCACAGATACGCAGTATTTT. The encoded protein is CASREGGTDTQYF.